Shown below are 8 T cell receptor beta chains from a single sample sequenced in a study of OX40 agonist ivuxolimab in advanced cancers. Only in-frame clones appear in the TCRdb table, and some are missing; sequencing was by immunoSEQ multiplex PCR. The sample comprises roughly 11,000 clones, roughly 74% of which are singletons, and roughly 37% rests with the top ten. Here the sequenced sample was CD4+ or CD8+ T cells sorted from blood, taken in a trial of the OX40 agonist ivuxolimab. All receptors derive from an adult with an advanced solid tumor such as melanoma, head and neck, liver or kidney cancer.

This chain joins TRBV2 and TRBJ2-5, with TRBD1 identical over 9 bases. The J call is doubtful: the DNA matches TRBJ2-7 better. The CDR3 sequence is 16 residues long. Germline V CDR1 and CDR2: SNHLY, FYNNEI. The CDR3 DNA reads TGTGCCAGCATCCTAACAGCGGGACAGGGTAGCTACGAGCAGTACTTC. It is translated as CASILTAGQGSYEQYF.

Sample share makes this clone medium-sized. The chain carries TRBV7-8 and TRBJ2-7, with 7 bases that match TRBD1. The CDR3 is 15 amino acids. Germline loops: CDR1 SGHVS, CDR2 FQNEAQ. J gave up 0 bases and V 6 bases, and 8 bases lay outside the gene matches. CDR3 loop: CASSSRQGPSYEQYF. In DNA, the CDR3 is TGTGCCAGCAGTTCGCGACAGGGCCCCTCCTACGAGCAGTACTTC.

This chain joins TRBV5-1 and TRBJ2-5, with D possibly being TRBD2 (6 bases). The closer fit of TRBJ2-7 to the DNA end suggests the J call may be wrong. The CDR3 has 15 amino acids. Germline values: CDR1 SGHRS, CDR2 YFSETQ. The CDR3 DNA is TGCGCCAGCAGCGTTGGGTTAGCGGACTCCTACGAGCAGTACTTC. This sequence encodes CASSVGLADSYEQYF.

The J gene is TRBJ2-7, the V gene TRBV6-1; D gene uncertain. The V and J ends lost 0 bases and 5 bases respectively, with 14 bases between them. Germline-derived CDR1 and CDR2 are MNHNS and SASEGT. The CDR3 totals 15 residues. For the CDR3, the DNA is TGTGCCAGCAGTGAAGCGCTTCGGGTGGTCGACGAGCAGTACTTC. Protein product: CASSEALRVVDEQYF.

The V call is TRBV9, the J call TRBJ2-2; D might be TRBD1 (5 bases). With 0 bases removed from V and 0 bases from J, the gap between germline ends came to 15 bases. Germline values: CDR1 SGDLS, CDR2 YYNGEE. The CDR3 is made up of 18 amino acids. The CDR3 sequence: CASSVALSGQANTGELFF. As DNA, the CDR3 is TGTGCCAGCAGCGTAGCTTTAAGTGGACAAGCGAACACCGGGGAGCTGTTTTTT.

This clone was seen a handful of times. The V call is TRBV9, the J call TRBJ2-4, with 7 bases aligning to TRBD2. The V and J ends lost 0 bases and 9 bases, in that order; junction bases with no gene match: 12. This CDR3 has 16 residues. Germline values: CDR1 SGDLS, CDR2 YYNGEE. This chain's CDR3 is CASSVGGNGLGGIQYF. The CDR3 DNA reads TGTGCCAGCAGCGTAGGCGGTAACGGACTAGGCGGCATTCAGTACTTC.

A remark on this clone: A much larger clone differs by one base, so this may be a read error. Other DNA variants within this sample encode the same CDR3. This chain links TRBV4-2 with TRBJ1-3, with D unresolved. Germline lookup yields CDR1 LGHNA and CDR2 YNFKEQ. This CDR3 contains 16 residues. V was clipped by 0 bases and J by 1 base, with 10 bases between them. The CDR3 coding sequence is TGTGCCAGCAGCCAAGATTTTGGTTTTTCTGGAAACACCATATATTTT. Translated, it gives CASSQDFGFSGNTIYF.

This clone has a single count. This chain joins TRBV5-6 and TRBJ1-1; unclear D gene. Per germline, CDR1 SGHDT and CDR2 YYEEEE. There are 14 residues in the CDR3. Trimming pared 2 bases from V and 0 bases from J, leaving 8 bases between. The CDR3 DNA is TGTGCCAGCAGCTTCGGCACCTTGAACACTGAAGCTTTCTTT. As protein: CASSFGTLNTEAFF.